This T cell receptor beta chain was sequenced during a study of cytomegalovirus exposure and HLA in healthy donors (dated by TCRdb to about 2017). A note on the overall study: An earlier analysis of roughly 630 of the donors reported more than 250 Gb of sequence data and 120 million or so unique TCR beta sequences from roughly 180 million T cells. To predict cytomegalovirus infection status, the study combined high-throughput TCR immunosequencing, statistical association of individual TCRs with disease status, and machine learning. On average, 235,054 unique TCR beta nucleotide sequences were sequenced per donor among more than 350 genotyped donors of the cohort, with roughly 20% of those sequences being non-productive. An early release covering more than 500 HLA-typed donors comprised approximately 300 gigabases of sequencing data and 85 million to 100 million unique TCR sequences. A later genetic analysis used genome-wide SNP genotypes for about three fifths of the 666 donors, treating that subset as a discovery cohort. Along with the roughly 700-subject first cohort, a separate validation cohort of over a hundred different subjects was used. In a later analysis, previously published TCR beta repertoires from 666 donors were re-analyzed and high-resolution HLA genotyping was added so that TCR occurrence patterns could be studied. Rather than using new phenotypic data, the later analysis identified candidate immune exposures from TCR beta sequences and from how often those sequences occurred across donors. Because of strong linkage in the cohort, five DR-DQ haplotypes were treated as single units for association and clustering. Of the 350 to 400 genotyped donors, approximately 83% fell in the genetic ancestry cluster associated with self-reported Caucasian donors. The study profiled the T cell repertoires of about 640 subjects by immunosequencing and related them to cytomegalovirus serostatus. All discovery cohort repertoires had been generated on a single sequencing platform. The study was designed to test whether signatures of past pathogen exposure could be identified by cataloging public T cell receptors. Typing coverage varied by locus: roughly 629-630 donors for A, B, C, DRB1 and DQB1; some 520 for DQA1; approximately 570 for DPA1; approximately 470 for DPB1. Class I and class II HLA loci were covered by the typing at four-digit resolution. To decide whether each TCR beta V gene segment behaved as functional or pseudogenic, an earlier analysis of some 540 of the donors relied on high-throughput TCR beta sequencing. Donor age, sex, ethnicity and CMV serostatus were compiled alongside the repertoire data.

The junction shows trimming of 5 bases on V and 2 bases on J, plus 20 bases between the germline ends. The germline V gene provides CDR1 SGHAT and CDR2 FQNNGV. Reading from cysteine to phenylalanine, the CDR3 counts 17 amino acids. Only the CDR3 DNA is retained, 51 bases long and in frame from the first base. Points the paper makes about the study in general: The only immune exposure information available for the cohort was CMV serostatus. Specific HLA alleles were associated with some 15,000 TCR beta sequences at a false discovery rate of 0.05 in a later analysis. Linkage disequilibrium might explain the correlated functional status among segregating V segments, but an unknown experimental factor could not be ruled out. The presence/absence analyses assumed that sequencing depth was roughly uniform across donors, and that assumption may not be true. The classifier was reported to diagnose cytomegalovirus status with high specificity and sensitivity in both the original and validation cohorts. V-gene and J-gene trimming of TCR beta chains was associated with a missense DCLRE1C variant in a later genetic analysis, and the association was replicated in an independent cohort. In vitro tests confirmed that a few of the cytomegalovirus-associated TCR beta chains recognize cytomegalovirus antigens. Most TCR sequences were observed very rarely across donors, whereas some public TCRs were present in many individuals. According to a later analysis, parvovirus B19, influenza, CMV and Epstein-Barr virus appeared linked to several top co-occurrence clusters. A cluster of highly shared sequence variants was judged likely to be a technical artifact of the sequencing pipeline. A further reported finding was that TCR beta sequences accurately predicted the HLA-A and HLA-B alleles for most subjects in the first cohort. Broadly in line with IMGT annotations, most TCR beta V segments showed up in productive rearrangements about 87% or about 30% of the time in an earlier analysis of several hundred of the donors. Some IMGT-functional V segments, including TRBV6-2 and TRBV6-3, could not be told apart with the 87-base-pair reads, so those segments were excluded. A total of roughly 160 TCR beta chains were listed by the study as associated with cytomegalovirus. When HLA alleles, especially DR and DQ, strongly co-occurred, TCR associations were difficult to assign to individual alleles. According to a later analysis, TCR association rates differed among HLA loci, with DRB1 alleles showing the most associated TCRs and HLA-C alleles showing the fewest. This cohort had only TCR beta chains sequenced, and the lack of alpha or paired-chain data limited which features could be detected. A later analysis found that most CMV-associated TCR beta chains appeared HLA-restricted, with HLA associations seemingly driven largely by CMV exposure. Compared with equally common non-associated chains, HLA-associated TCR beta chains in a later analysis were more clonally expanded and had lower generation probabilities. Because counts were too low, roughly 18 rarely observed V segments, including chromosome 9 orphons, were left out of the earlier analysis of a few hundred of the donors. According to a later genetic analysis, donors in an Asian-associated ancestry cluster had fewer N-insertions in productive TCRs than the approximately 630-donor mean. The authors suggested that the approach could potentially be extended to other disease states and immunological phenotypes. HLA typing was unavailable for some donors at each locus, so association tests used only the typed subset.

As for this clone: Its specific antigen is unknown. No per-base quality is available; no much larger clone lies one base away.

The cohort consisted of 600 to 700 healthy bone marrow donors. All cohort members were sampled while nominally healthy, although unrecorded immune exposures were likely present. The donor was CMV seronegative and belonged to the group of roughly 330 seronegative cohort members. Every donor gave a peripheral blood sample, and the peripheral blood mononuclear cells from that sample were used for TCR beta sequencing. Genomic DNA was extracted from the blood cell samples with the Qiagen DNeasy Blood Extraction Kit. The library was generated by the immunoSEQ multiplex PCR assay. A mixture of 60 forward primers for TCR Vbeta segments and 13 reverse primers for TCR Jbeta segments was used in the multiplex PCR. Amplification of the CDR3 region of rearranged TCR beta genes was performed with a multiplex PCR assay on genomic DNA. Amplified TCR beta libraries were sequenced as 87-base-pair reads on the Illumina HiSeq System. As for the original processing: In a later analysis, tens of millions of unique TCR beta chains were counted across the roughly 670 repertoires, and around 11 million of these chains were shared by at least two donors. A nearest-neighbor algorithm error-corrected the raw reads and collapsed the reads into unique sequences, merging closely related sequences to remove PCR and sequencing errors. Alignment of CDR3 sequences to IMGT reference sequences was used to assign V, D and J gene segments. For a sequence to be retained, a match of at least six nucleotides to both a V gene segment and a J gene segment was required. Rearrangements were classified as productive when the CDR3 lacked stop codons and remained in frame with V and J, and all other rearrangements were classified as non-productive. Following IMGT convention, CDR3 was defined as the stretch from the second conserved V-encoded cysteine up to the conserved J-encoded phenylalanine. In an earlier analysis of 587 of the donors, sequences lacking an unambiguous match to a single V gene segment were excluded. An earlier analysis of a few hundred of the donors called V segments functional above 56.7% productive rearrangements and segregating when the between-donor standard deviation exceeded 5%. To diagnose cytomegalovirus status from the catalog of TCR beta chain sequences, a statistical classification framework was built. V and J gene assignment, in a later analysis, came from comparing TCR nucleotide sequences with IMGT/GENE-DB human TR gene sequences. Using the TCRdist pipeline, a later analysis assigned CDR3 sequences along with most-parsimonious VDJ recombination scenarios. A later analysis defined each TCR beta chain by its CDR3 amino acid sequence plus V-gene family, and excluded reads lacking a unique V-gene family. A later analysis removed 592 highly shared, low-generation-probability nucleotide sequences to deal with suspected cross-contamination and a sequencing artifact. In a later analysis, a clonal expansion index for each public chain was calculated from normalized within-repertoire ranks of inferred template counts. A later analysis computed generation probabilities with a VDJ recombination model fitted to out-of-frame rearrangements, and checked the results against IGoR. In a later analysis, hypergeometric tests were used to score TCR-TCR, TCR-HLA and TCR-CMV co-occurrence, with a repertoire-size bias correction applied to TCR pairs. To estimate false discovery rates, a later analysis permuted the HLA or CMV assignments 20 times. A later analysis grouped co-occurring TCRs with DBSCAN, adding TCRdist sequence similarity when clustering within HLA-allele-positive subsets. Repertoires with fewer than 30,000 or more than 120,000 public chains were left out of co-occurrence clustering, as were five repertoires with anomalous nucleotide sharing. Entries here come from immuneACCESS through TCRdb and include only in-frame sequences with V and J called. Some clones fail to appear in such tables; in the studies checked, an unresolved V gene covers under half of the shortfall, and the cause of the remainder is unknown. The V and J calls and clone size are taken from that table; D and trimming were inferred from the DNA. This sample gives over 150,000 clones in total; approximately 72% of them show up just once. Clones ranked in the top ten supply about 2.7% of the sample.

The specimen sequenced was PBMCs. This TCR derives from a man younger than 35 in good health and CMV-seronegative. The receptor chain draws on TRBV11-2 and TRBJ2-3; TRBD2 is a weak D gene call, 7 bases matching. CDR3 protein: CASSPLIAGAYTDTQYF. The bases are TGTGCCAGCAGCCCGTTGATTGCGGGGGCCTACACAGATACGCAGTATTTT.